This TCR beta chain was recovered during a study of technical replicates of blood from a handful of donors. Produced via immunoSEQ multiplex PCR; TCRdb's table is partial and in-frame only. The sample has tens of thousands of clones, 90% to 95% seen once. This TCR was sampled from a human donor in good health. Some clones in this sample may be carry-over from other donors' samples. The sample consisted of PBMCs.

In DNA, the CDR3 is TGTGCCAGCAGGCCTCCGGGACAGGTGGGTCAGCCCCAGCATTTT. Translated, it gives CASRPPGQVGQPQHF. This chain uses TRBV6-5 with TRBJ1-5; 8 positions agree with TRBD1. After removal of 6 bases from V and 6 bases from J, the junction contained 10 bases not matched to a gene. The V gene's germline CDR1 is MNHEY and CDR2 SVGAGI. The CDR3 runs 15 residues.